This entry features one TCR beta chain sequence. This sample is part of a study of T cell changes during pregnancy in multiple sclerosis. Germline CDR1 SGHTS, CDR2 YDEGEE. The CDR3 extends over 15 amino acids. J lost 12 bases, V lost 0 bases, and 12 bases had no gene match. The protocol was immunoSEQ multiplex PCR, while the TCRdb copy is restricted to in-frame clones and leaves out a portion. The sample carries 50,000 to 75,000 clones, about 88% recorded once. This chain links TRBV5-8 with TRBJ1-1, with TRBD1 matching 9 bases. Sample: peripheral blood, taken in the first trimester of pregnancy. This clonotype originated in a female donor in good health, enrolled as a control in a pregnancy study. This chain's CDR3 is CASSLEAAGTGLSFF. The CDR3 DNA sequence: TGTGCCAGCAGCTTGGAAGCAGCCGGGACAGGGTTATCTTTCTTT.